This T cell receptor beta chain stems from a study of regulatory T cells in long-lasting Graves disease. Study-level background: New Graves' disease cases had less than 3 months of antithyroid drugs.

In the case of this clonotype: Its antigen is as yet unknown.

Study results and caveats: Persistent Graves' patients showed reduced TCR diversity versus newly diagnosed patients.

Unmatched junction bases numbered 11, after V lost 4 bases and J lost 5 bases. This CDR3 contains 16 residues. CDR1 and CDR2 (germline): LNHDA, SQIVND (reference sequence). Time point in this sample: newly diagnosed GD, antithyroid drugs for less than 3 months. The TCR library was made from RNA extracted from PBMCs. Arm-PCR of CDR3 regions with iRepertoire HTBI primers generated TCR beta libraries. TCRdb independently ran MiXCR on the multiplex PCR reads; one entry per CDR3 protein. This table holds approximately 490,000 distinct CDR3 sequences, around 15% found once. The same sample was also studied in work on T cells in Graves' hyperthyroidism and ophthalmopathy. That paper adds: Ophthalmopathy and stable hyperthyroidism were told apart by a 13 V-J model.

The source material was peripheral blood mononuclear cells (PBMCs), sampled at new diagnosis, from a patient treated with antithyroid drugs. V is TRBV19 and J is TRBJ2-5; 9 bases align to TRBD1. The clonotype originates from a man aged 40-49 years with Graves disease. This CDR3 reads CASSTLHRDRDETQYF. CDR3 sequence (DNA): TGTGCCAGTAGTACCCTCCACAGGGACAGGGATGAGACCCAGTACTTC.